This T cell receptor (beta chain) was sequenced in a study of T cells in Graves' hyperthyroidism and ophthalmopathy. This clonotype was found a few times. A much larger clone differs by one base, so this may be a read error. Amplified regions were TCR beta CDR3 sequences from RNA transcripts. Primed by the HTBI set, a first-round RT-PCR was run on the TCR CDR3. TCRdb used MiXCR to reprocess the multiplex PCR reads, holding one entry per CDR3 protein. The sample yields 500,000 to 700,000 distinct CDR3 sequences, 15% to 20% seen once. The definition of stable Graves' hyperthyroidism was no ophthalmopathy progression within 18 months. Thyroid ultrasound, orbital computed tomography, clinical symptoms, and serum thyroxine and TRAb underpinned diagnoses. Cells are PBMCs isolated from more than 8.5 ml of fresh blood. This CDR3 contains 13 residues. V lost 4 bases and J lost 6, with 12 bases in between. From germline, CDR1 is SGHVS and CDR2 FQNEAQ.

This sequence joins TRBV7-8 and TRBJ1-2; a weak D match, TRBD1 (6 bases). The sequencing input was blood. The source is a woman younger than 35 with Graves' hyperthyroidism. The CDR3 bases are TGTGCCAGCAGCTACACAGGGAATGATGGCTACACCTTC. This sequence encodes CASSYTGNDGYTF.